The entry below gives a single TCR beta chain sequence along with its context. Clones were read by immunoSEQ multiplex PCR, and TCRdb kept only the in-frame ones, dropping some. The data contain about 92,000 clones, about four fifths of them singletons. These data originate in a study of a mutant IDH1 vaccine in newly diagnosed glioma. Specified time point: baseline, week 1 (first vaccination visit). Treatment of the sample: pre-vaccination baseline after standard-of-care therapy. New WHO grade 3 or 4 astrocytomas that were IDH1-mutant and ATRX-lost had been found in donors. V gave up 1 base and J gave up 5 bases, with 18 bases separating them. Germline V gives CDR1 SGHTA, CDR2 FQGNSA. This CDR3 is 16 amino acids long.

This TCR was sampled from a man aged 40-49 years with glioma. The chain employs TRBV7-2 and TRBJ2-7; tentatively, D is TRBD1 (6 bases). The sample consisted of PBMCs, taken from a glioma patient treated with radiotherapy, temozolomide or both. CDR3 DNA sequence: TGTGCCAGCAGCTTAGATGGGCGAGGGGGTGACGACGAGCAGTACTTC. Translating gives CASSLDGRGGDDEQYF.